This T cell receptor beta chain was recovered during a study of Ad26.COV2.S vaccination and SARS-CoV-2 variants (dated by TCRdb to about 2021). Context from the whole study: The specificity and breadth of SARS-CoV-2-reactive T cell receptors after Ad26.COV2.S vaccination were assessed by TCRbeta repertoire sequencing. The TCR-sequenced set comprised around 32 samples: around 20 Ad26.COV2.S vaccine recipients, 5 placebo recipients and 8 SARS-CoV-2 convalescent individuals.

Trimming costs V 3 bases and J 6 bases, and their ends lie 11 bases apart. The CDR3, cysteine through phenylalanine, is 13 amino acids long. The kept DNA is CDR3 alone, 39 bases in frame from the first base. As encoded in the germline V gene, CDR1 is SGHTA while CDR2 is FQGNSA. The time point tag for this specimen amounts to: individuals recovered from natural SARS-CoV-2 infection. As concerns this clone: Its antigen is still unknown. No base-level quality is on record; no much larger clone is a single base apart.

Overall results and qualifications from the work: Substantial breadth of spike-specific CD8+ and CD4+ T cell responses was reported after vaccination. Higher spike-specific TCR breadth was observed in Ad26.COV2.S recipients than in placebo recipients (P = 0.0014). According to the authors, total T cell responses may have been underestimated by the TCR breadth and depth analyses. Vaccine and placebo recipients had comparable non-spike TCR breadth, which fits with the vaccine containing only spike.

TCRbeta CDR3 regions were sequenced with the immunoSEQ Assay. After extraction, genomic DNA underwent amplification by bias-controlled multiplex PCR, followed by high-throughput sequencing. The study's processing was this. To quantify the absolute abundance of every unique TCRbeta CDR3 region, sequences were collapsed and filtered. T cell fraction was estimated by normalization of TCRbeta template counts to usable DNA, with usable DNA being measured through amplification of reference genes present in all nucleated cells. Repertoire TCRs were annotated as SARS-CoV-2-specific by exact matching of V gene, CDR3 amino acid sequence and J gene to a known reactive TCR set. MIRA supplied the reference SARS-CoV-2 TCR set, which was filtered for enrichment in COVID-19-positive ImmuneCODE repertoires so that public or cross-reactive TCRs were removed. Based on the MIRA antigens, annotated TCRs were further analysed at the level of specific ORF or position within ORF. Breadth was defined as annotated unique rearrangements over total unique productive rearrangements; depth was the summed frequency of those rearrangements. Group comparisons of TCR breadth used two-sided Wilcoxon rank-sum tests. Held by TCRdb, this immuneACCESS table contains in-frame sequences only and omits some clones. Under half of the omission traces to an unresolved V gene where checked; the cause of the rest is unknown. V, J and clone size were drawn from that table, and D and trimming were deduced from the DNA. In this sample the table shows roughly 150,000 clones, 75% to 90% of which occur a single time. 5% of the sample rests with the top ten.

The sequences come from peripheral blood, collected after recovery from COVID-19. Here the chain combines TRBV7-2 and TRBJ1-1; the D gene identity is not certain. The origin of this receptor is a human donor who had recovered from COVID-19. CDR3 loop: CASSLFNAAEAFF. The nucleotide sequence is TGTGCCAGCAGCTTGTTCAATGCAGCTGAAGCTTTCTTT.